A single sample gave rise to the 26 T cell receptor beta chains below, sequenced in a study of T cell repertoires in cytomegalovirus infection (dated by TCRdb to about 2019). Sequencing relied on an Illumina HiSeq 1500. The public reads were run again by TCRdb, first through fastp at Q25 and then through MiXCR, and only productive beta chains were kept. Merged by CDR3 protein, the rows form single entries marked with the most common genes and DNA. A total of approximately 150,000 distinct CDR3 sequences appear in this sample, 5% to 6.5% of them only once. Jointly, the top ten make up more than 15% of the sample. The sequenced sample was PBMCs. The receptor set was obtained from a human donor in good health (CMV status not recorded). Some clones in this sample may be carry-over from other donors' samples.

This clonotype has at least ten counts. The CDR3, as DNA: TGTGCCAGCAGCTTAGGAGGAGGCGTAGACACTGAAGCTTTCTTT. Protein product: CASSLGGGVDTEAFF. This chain joins TRBV7-2 and TRBJ1-1; no clear D gene. Per germline, CDR1 SGHTA and CDR2 FQGNSA. Trimming removed 1 base from V and 3 bases from J, with 12 bases in between. There are 15 residues in the CDR3.

This clonotype was observed many times. The J gene is TRBJ2-3, the V gene TRBV4-3, with D tentatively TRBD1 (5 bases). The CDR3 extends over 14 amino acids. Looked up from germline, CDR1 is LGHNA and CDR2 is YSLEER. Trimming removed 4 bases from V and 5 bases from J, with 13 bases in between. This chain's CDR3 is CASSRRRGGDTQYF. CDR3 coding DNA: TGCGCCAGCAGCCGCCGAAGGGGCGGAGATACGCAGTATTTT.

The V gene is TRBV10-3, the J gene TRBJ2-3, with TRBD2 matching 11 bases. V gave up 8 bases and J gave up 4 bases; unmatched junction bases: 2. The CDR3 sequence is 13 residues long. In germline, CDR1 is ENHRY, CDR2 SYGVKD. CDR3 DNA: TGTGCCATCGGGACTAGCGGCTCAGATACGCAGTATTTT. Translation: CAIGTSGSDTQYF.

This clonotype was seen more than once but under ten times. This rearrangement joins TRBV28 to TRBJ2-1; TRBD2 is a possible D gene (6 bases). The CDR3 loop spans 14 amino acids. Germline V gene lookup returns CDR1 MDHEN and CDR2 SYDVKM. Trimming shortened V by 10 bases and J by 7 bases, and 20 bases separated the two germline ends. This CDR3 reads CATMRGEGGNEQFF. CDR3 in DNA: TGTGCCACCATGAGGGGAGAAGGAGGGAATGAGCAGTTCTTC.

Ten or more counts support this clonotype. J is TRBJ2-5 and V is TRBV10-3; 7 nucleotides match TRBD1. Germline assignment: CDR1 ENHRY and CDR2 SYGVKD. J lost 5 bases, V lost 11 bases, and 11 bases had no gene match. CDR3 length: 13 amino acids. CDR3 protein: CASKGGRGETQYF. The CDR3, as DNA: TGTGCCTCAAAAGGCGGCAGGGGGGAGACCCAGTACTTC.

Ten or more counts support this clonotype. V gene TRBV11-2 combines with J gene TRBJ1-6, with D possibly TRBD1 on 5 matching bases. This CDR3 comprises 16 residues. Germline V gene sequence: CDR1 SGHAT, CDR2 FQNNGV. Trimming shortened V by 5 bases and J by 3 bases, and 14 bases separated the two germline ends. The CDR3 region has the DNA TGTGCCAGCAGCCAACTGCGGGGGAACTATAATTCACCCCTCCACTTT. Its translation is CASSQLRGNYNSPLHF.

This clonotype was counted a few times. The V and J genes are TRBV10-3 and TRBJ2-3; D gene ambiguous. This CDR3 region has 15 residues. Trimming cost V 2 bases and J 4 bases, with 13 bases left between them. Germline CDR1 and CDR2: ENHRY and SYGVKD. The CDR3: CAISEVGRSADTQYF. CDR3 bases: TGTGCCATCAGTGAGGTTGGAAGGTCCGCAGATACGCAGTATTTT.

This chain's CDR3 is CASSSQGRDEKLFF. CDR3 DNA sequence: TGTGCCAGCAGCTCACAGGGGCGAGATGAAAAACTGTTTTTT. V is TRBV7-6 and J is TRBJ1-4; 7 bases align to TRBD1. Trimming took 4 bases from V and 6 from J; bases not matched to a gene: 5. The CDR3 consists of 14 residues. Per germline, CDR1 SGHVS and CDR2 FNYEAQ.

This clonotype was seen repeatedly, ten times or more. The V gene is TRBV7-2, the J gene TRBJ2-5; possible D gene TRBD1, 5 bases. Trimming left V 7 bases short and J 0 bases short, with 18 bases between. This CDR3 contains 16 residues. In germline, CDR1 is SGHTA, CDR2 FQGNSA. This chain's CDR3 is CASNMWGRGNQETQYF. The CDR3 nucleotides are TGTGCCAGCAACATGTGGGGTAGGGGAAACCAAGAGACCCAGTACTTC.

A few counts support this clonotype. The chain uses TRBV6-5 and TRBJ2-7; D possibly corresponds to TRBD2 (5 bases). V dropped 7 bases and J dropped 4 bases, with 14 bases sitting between them. CDR3 length: 13 residues. Per the germline V gene, CDR1 is MNHEY and CDR2 is SVGAGI. The CDR3 region is CASTPSPGYEQYF. CDR3 bases: TGTGCCAGCACCCCTTCACCGGGGTACGAGCAGTACTTC.

The V and J genes are TRBV19 and TRBJ2-2, with TRBD1 as a possible D gene (5 bases). The CDR3 has 14 residues. V gave up 7 bases and J gave up 2 bases, with 11 bases separating them. Germline values: CDR1 LNHDA, CDR2 SQIVND (reference sequence). The DNA of the CDR3 is TGTGCCAGTATCGGCAGGGTAAACACCGGGGAGCTGTTTTTT. The encoded protein is CASIGRVNTGELFF.

With respect to this clonotype: The junction does not match germline at one end; this may be a read error. The DNA of the CDR3 is TGCGCCAGCAGCTATGGTGAGGTCTCTGGAAGCACCATATATTTT. It translates to CASSYGEVSGSTIYF. This chain joins TRBV5-1 and TRBJ1-3; D not resolved. Germline V gene data show CDR1 as SGHRS and CDR2 as YFSETQ. The CDR3 is 15 residues long.

This clonotype has ten or more counts. The chain recombines TRBV7-2 with TRBJ1-6; unclear D gene. The CDR3 spans 15 residues. V was shortened by 1 base and J by 0 bases, with 4 bases between the two germline ends. Looked up from germline, CDR1 is SGHTA and CDR2 is FQGNSA. CDR3 sequence: CASSLGSSYNSPLHF. CDR3 nucleotide sequence: TGTGCCAGCAGCTTAGGGAGCTCCTATAATTCACCCCTCCACTTT.

This clonotype came up many times. The rearrangement joins TRBV6-2 or TRBV6-3 to TRBJ2-1; tentative D call: TRBD2 (6 bases). The CDR3 length is 14 residues. V was clipped by 6 bases and J by 6 bases, with 15 bases between them. In germline, CDR1 is MNHEY, CDR2 SVGEGT. The CDR3 DNA reads as TGTGCCAGCAGGGGGACTTACGGTGGCAATGAGCAGTTCTTC. Amino acids: CASRGTYGGNEQFF.

In regard to this clonotype: This may come from a read error, since a much larger clone is one base off. Because the CDR3 is missing its conserved closing phenylalanine or tryptophan, this is likely a read error. This chain joins TRBV28 and TRBJ1-4; D is uncertain. Germline loops: CDR1 MDHEN, CDR2 SYDVKM. The CDR3 is made up of 15 amino acids. V was cut by 2 bases and J by 4 bases, with 11 bases left in between. The CDR3 region has the DNA TGTGCCAGCAGTTTAGGCGGGTGGAGTAATGAAAAACTGTTTGTT. Encoded protein: CASSLGGWSNEKLFV.

The chain combines TRBV5-8 with TRBJ2-1; the match to TRBD1 covers 9 bases. Germline V CDR1 and CDR2: SGHTS, YDEGEE. The CDR3 has 16 amino acids. Trimming at V came to 0 bases and at J to 8 bases, leaving 9 bases not matched to a gene. The CDR3 sequence is CASSLDGTGMSDEQFF. For the CDR3, the DNA is TGTGCCAGCAGCTTGGATGGGACAGGGATGTCAGATGAGCAGTTCTTC.

This clonotype was counted at least ten times. A read error may produce the germline difference seen at one junction end. The chain couples TRBV5-3 to TRBJ2-3; D uncertain. TRBV5-3 is an ORF, and what it does is uncertain. The CDR3 consists of 15 residues. The CDR3 DNA follows: TGTGCCAGCAGCTTGCGTGATCTCGTAGCAGATACGCAGTATTTT. Protein: CASSLRDLVADTQYF.

Ten or more counts support this clonotype. V gene TRBV7-2 combines with J gene TRBJ2-1; D is ambiguous. Germline V gene data show CDR1 as SGHTA and CDR2 as FQGNSA. V dropped 2 bases and J dropped 10 bases, with 15 bases sitting between them. CDR3 length: 14 residues. CDR3 residues: CASSLTGLTGEQFF. The CDR3 DNA reads TGTGCCAGCAGCTTAACGGGCCTCACTGGAGAGCAGTTCTTC.

This clonotype was recorded many times. Since a much larger clone is just one base distant, this may be a read error. This sequence joins TRBV5-4 and TRBJ2-1; the match to TRBD1 covers 9 bases. With 0 bases clipped from V and 2 bases from J, the junction kept 0 bases outside the gene matches. The germline V gene has CDR1 SGHNT and CDR2 YYREEE (reference sequence). CDR3 length: 15 amino acids. The CDR3 loop is CASSLGQGAYNEQFF. In DNA, the CDR3 is TGTGCCAGCAGCTTGGGACAGGGGGCCTACAATGAGCAGTTCTTC.

The chain joins TRBV20-1 to TRBJ2-1; 8 bases fit TRBD2. The ends lost 3 bases at V and 6 bases at J; junction bases unmatched: 1. CDR1 and CDR2 from the germline V gene are DFQATT and SNEGSKA (reference sequence). The CDR3 totals 12 residues. In DNA form, the CDR3 reads TGCAGTGCTAGGGGACTAGTCAATGAGCAGTTCTTC. As protein: CSARGLVNEQFF.

This clonotype was detected many times. J is TRBJ2-3 and V is TRBV20-1; TRBD1 aligns across 7 bases. Losses at the gene ends were 4 bases for V and 6 bases for J; bases not matched to a gene: 4. The CDR3 covers 12 residues. Germline lookup yields CDR1 DFQATT and CDR2 SNEGSKA (reference sequence). This CDR3 is CSAIDRADTQYF. CDR3 bases: TGCAGTGCTATAGACAGGGCCGATACGCAGTATTTT.

The table lists this clonotype with a few counts. The CDR3 protein is CASSEAGRVYEQYF. The CDR3 coding sequence is TGTGCCAGCAGTGAGGCCGGCAGGGTTTACGAGCAGTACTTC. V usage is TRBV6-1 and J usage is TRBJ2-7, with a possible D match to TRBD1 (5 bases). V lost 3 bases, J lost 4 bases, and 13 bases lay in between. This CDR3 region has 14 residues. Germline CDR1 reads MNHNS; CDR2 reads SASEGT.

This clonotype has a handful of counts. The V call is TRBV29-1, the J call TRBJ2-7; the match to TRBD1 covers 9 bases. This CDR3 is 13 amino acids long. CDR1 and CDR2 from the germline V gene are SQVTM and ANQGSEA. With V trimmed by 6 bases and J by 1 base, 4 bases remained unmatched. The CDR3 loop is CSVPGQGSYEQYF. The CDR3 DNA sequence: TGCAGCGTACCAGGACAGGGGTCCTACGAGCAGTACTTC.

In its sample, this clonotype was seen a few times. The chain is built from TRBV3-1 and TRBJ1-5; D remains unclear. Germline V CDR1 and CDR2: LGHDT, YNNKEL (reference sequence). The CDR3 contains 12 residues. The ends were cut back, 1 base at V and 15 bases at J, with 13 bases in the middle. The CDR3 spells CASSQGSAAAHF. The CDR3 DNA sequence: TGTGCCAGCAGCCAAGGAAGCGCGGCAGCGCATTTT.

This clonotype appeared a few times. V is TRBV19 and J is TRBJ1-6; maybe TRBD1 (5 bases). This CDR3 has 17 amino acids. Germline loops: CDR1 LNHDA, CDR2 SQIVND (reference sequence). Trimming cost V 3 bases and J 11 bases, with 23 bases left between them. The CDR3: CASSISGTLLRGPPLHF. The CDR3 DNA reads TGTGCCAGTAGTATCTCCGGGACGTTGTTAAGGGGTCCACCCCTCCACTTT.

CDR3 protein: CASSPISRGAYNEQFF. CDR3 sequence (DNA): TGTGCCAGCAGCCCCATTTCGCGGGGGGCCTACAATGAGCAGTTCTTC. The chain uses TRBV3-1 and TRBJ2-1; TRBD2 matches at 8 bases. CDR1 is LGHDT, CDR2 YNNKEL, per germline (reference sequence). V dropped 4 bases and J dropped 2; count of bases not matched to a gene: 7. This CDR3 spans 16 amino acids.